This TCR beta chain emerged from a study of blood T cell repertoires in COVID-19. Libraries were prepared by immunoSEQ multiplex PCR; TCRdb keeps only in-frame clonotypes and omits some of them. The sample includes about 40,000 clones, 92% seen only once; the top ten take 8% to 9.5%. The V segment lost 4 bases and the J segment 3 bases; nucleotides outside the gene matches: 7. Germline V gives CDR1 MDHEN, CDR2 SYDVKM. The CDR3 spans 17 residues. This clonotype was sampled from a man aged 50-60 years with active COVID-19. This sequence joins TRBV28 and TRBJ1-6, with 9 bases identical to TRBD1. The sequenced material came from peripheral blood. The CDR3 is CASSSEQGAIYNSPLHF. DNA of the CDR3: TGTGCCAGCAGTTCCGAACAGGGGGCCATCTATAATTCACCCCTCCACTTT.